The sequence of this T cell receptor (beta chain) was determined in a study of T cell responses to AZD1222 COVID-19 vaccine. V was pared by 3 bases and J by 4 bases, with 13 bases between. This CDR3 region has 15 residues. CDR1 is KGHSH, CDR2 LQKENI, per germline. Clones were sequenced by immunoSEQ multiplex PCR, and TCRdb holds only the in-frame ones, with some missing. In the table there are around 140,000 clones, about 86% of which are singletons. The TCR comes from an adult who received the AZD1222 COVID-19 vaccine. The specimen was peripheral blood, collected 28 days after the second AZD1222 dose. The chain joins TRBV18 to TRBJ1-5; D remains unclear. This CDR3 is CASSPLGSANQPQHF. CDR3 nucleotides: TGTGCCAGCTCACCCCTTGGGTCGGCGAATCAGCCCCAGCATTTT.